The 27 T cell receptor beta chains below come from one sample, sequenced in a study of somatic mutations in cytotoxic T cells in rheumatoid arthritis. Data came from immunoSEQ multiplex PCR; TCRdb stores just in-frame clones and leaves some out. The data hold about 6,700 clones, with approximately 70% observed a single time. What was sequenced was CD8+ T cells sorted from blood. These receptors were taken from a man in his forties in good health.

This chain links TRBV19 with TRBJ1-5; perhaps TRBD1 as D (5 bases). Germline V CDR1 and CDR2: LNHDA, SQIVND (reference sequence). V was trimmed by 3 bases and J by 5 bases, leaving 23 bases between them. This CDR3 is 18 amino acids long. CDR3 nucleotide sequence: TGTGCCAGTAGTATCACCGGTGCAGGGATGTGGGGTGATCAGCCCCAGCATTTT. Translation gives CASSITGAGMWGDQPQHF.

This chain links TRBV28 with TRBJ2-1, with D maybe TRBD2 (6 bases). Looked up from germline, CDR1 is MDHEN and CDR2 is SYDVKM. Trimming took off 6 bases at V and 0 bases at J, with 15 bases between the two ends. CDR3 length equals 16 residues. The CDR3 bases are TGTGCCAGCAGCTGGGGAGGACGGGACTCCTACAATGAGCAGTTCTTC. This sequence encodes CASSWGGRDSYNEQFF.

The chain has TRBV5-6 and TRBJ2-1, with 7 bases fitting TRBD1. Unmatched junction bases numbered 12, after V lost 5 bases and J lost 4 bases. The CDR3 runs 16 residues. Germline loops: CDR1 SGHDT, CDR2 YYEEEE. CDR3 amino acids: CASSEPGQSFYNEQFF. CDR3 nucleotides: TGTGCCAGCAGTGAACCGGGACAGTCTTTTTACAATGAGCAGTTCTTC. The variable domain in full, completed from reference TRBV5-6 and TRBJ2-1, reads DAGVTQSPTHLIKTRGQQVTLRCSPKSGHDTVSWYQQALGQGPQFIFQYYEEEERQRGNFPDRFSGHQFPNYSSELNVNALLLGDSALYLCASSEPGQSFYNEQFFGPGTRLTVL.

The CDR3 region is CASSSRMNTEAFF. The CDR3 DNA reads TGTGCCAGCAGCTCTAGAATGAACACTGAAGCTTTCTTT. The V call is TRBV7-3, the J call TRBJ1-1; D is uncertain. The V gene lost 4 bases and the J gene lost 0 bases, with 6 bases spanning the gap. CDR3 length: 13 amino acids. CDR1 SGHTA and CDR2 FQGTGA come from the germline V gene.

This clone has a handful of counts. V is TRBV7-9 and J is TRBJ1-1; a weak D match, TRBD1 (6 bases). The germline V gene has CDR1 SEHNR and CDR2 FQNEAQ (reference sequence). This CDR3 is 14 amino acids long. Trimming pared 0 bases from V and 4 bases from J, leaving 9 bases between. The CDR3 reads CASSLAVQGTEAFF. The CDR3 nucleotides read TGTGCCAGCAGCTTAGCCGTACAGGGCACTGAAGCTTTCTTT.

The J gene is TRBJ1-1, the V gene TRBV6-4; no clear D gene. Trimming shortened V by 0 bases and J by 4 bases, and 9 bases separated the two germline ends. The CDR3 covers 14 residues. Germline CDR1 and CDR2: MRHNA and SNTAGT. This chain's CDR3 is CASSDSSRATEAFF. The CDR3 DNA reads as TGTGCCAGCAGTGACTCGAGTAGGGCCACTGAAGCTTTCTTT.

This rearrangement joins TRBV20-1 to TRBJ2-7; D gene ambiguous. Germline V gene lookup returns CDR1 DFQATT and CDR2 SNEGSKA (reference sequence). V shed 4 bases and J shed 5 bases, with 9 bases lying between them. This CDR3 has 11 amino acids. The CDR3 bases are TGCAGTGCTATTGGAGAGAACGAGCAGTACTTC. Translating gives CSAIGENEQYF.

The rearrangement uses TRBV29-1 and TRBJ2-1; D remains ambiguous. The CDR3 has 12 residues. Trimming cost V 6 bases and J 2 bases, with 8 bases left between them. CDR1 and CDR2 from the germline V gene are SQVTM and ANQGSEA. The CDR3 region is CSVRVTYNEQFF. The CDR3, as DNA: TGCAGCGTGAGAGTTACCTACAATGAGCAGTTCTTC.

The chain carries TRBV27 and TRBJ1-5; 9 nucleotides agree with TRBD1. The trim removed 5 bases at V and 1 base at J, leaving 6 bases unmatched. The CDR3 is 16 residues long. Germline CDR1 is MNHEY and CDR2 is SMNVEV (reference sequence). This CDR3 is CASSITGGSSNQPQHF. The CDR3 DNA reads TGTGCCAGCAGTATTACAGGGGGCTCGAGCAATCAGCCCCAGCATTTT.

CDR3 sequence reads: CASRSYRDRDGYTF. The CDR3 DNA is TGTGCCAGCAGATCTTACAGGGACCGAGATGGCTACACCTTC. The rearrangement joins TRBV6-1 to TRBJ1-2, with D possibly being TRBD1 (6 bases). The V and J ends lost 6 bases and 6 bases respectively, with 17 bases between them. The CDR3 has 14 amino acids. The germline CDR1 and CDR2 sequences are MNHNS and SASEGT.

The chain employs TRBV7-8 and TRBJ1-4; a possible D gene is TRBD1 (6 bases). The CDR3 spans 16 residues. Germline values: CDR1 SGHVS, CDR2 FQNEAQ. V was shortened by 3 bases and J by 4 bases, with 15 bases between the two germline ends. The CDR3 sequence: CASSFWDIALNEKLFF. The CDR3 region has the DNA TGTGCCAGCAGCTTTTGGGACATTGCCCTTAATGAAAAACTGTTTTTT.

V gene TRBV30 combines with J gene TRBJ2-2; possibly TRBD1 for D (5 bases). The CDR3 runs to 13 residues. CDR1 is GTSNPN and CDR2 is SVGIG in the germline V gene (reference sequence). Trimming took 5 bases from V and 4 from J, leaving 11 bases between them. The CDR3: CAWQGGTTGELFF. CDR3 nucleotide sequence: TGTGCCTGGCAGGGCGGAACCACCGGGGAGCTGTTTTTT.

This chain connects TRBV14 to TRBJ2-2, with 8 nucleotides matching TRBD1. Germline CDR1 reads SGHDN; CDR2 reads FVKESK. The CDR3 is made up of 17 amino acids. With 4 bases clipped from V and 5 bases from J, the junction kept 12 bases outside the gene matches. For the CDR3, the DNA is TGTGCCAGCAGCCCACGTTTCGGACAGGGAGAGACCGGGGAGCTGTTTTTT. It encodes CASSPRFGQGETGELFF.

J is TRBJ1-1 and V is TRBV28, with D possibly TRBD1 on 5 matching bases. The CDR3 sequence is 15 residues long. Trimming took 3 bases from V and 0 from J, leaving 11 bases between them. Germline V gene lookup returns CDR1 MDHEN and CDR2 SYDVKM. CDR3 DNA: TGTGCCAGCAGTTTGCCAGGGACCTTGAACACTGAAGCTTTCTTT. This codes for CASSLPGTLNTEAFF.

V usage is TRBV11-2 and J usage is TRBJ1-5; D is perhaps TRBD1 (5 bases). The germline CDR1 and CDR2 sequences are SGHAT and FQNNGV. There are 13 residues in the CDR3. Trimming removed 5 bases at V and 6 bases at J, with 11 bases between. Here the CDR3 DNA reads TGTGCCAGCAGCAGGAGGGGAGCTCAGCCCCAGCATTTT. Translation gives CASSRRGAQPQHF.

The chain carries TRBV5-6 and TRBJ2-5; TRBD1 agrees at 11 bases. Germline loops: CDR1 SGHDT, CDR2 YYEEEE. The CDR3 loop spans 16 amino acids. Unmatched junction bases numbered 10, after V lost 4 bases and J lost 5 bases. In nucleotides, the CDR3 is TGTGCCAGCAGCCCAACCGGGACAGGGGGACGGGAGACCCAGTACTTC. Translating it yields CASSPTGTGGRETQYF.

This chain's CDR3 is CASSDLDRGLAKNIQYF. The DNA of the CDR3 is TGCGCCAGCAGCGACTTGGACAGGGGTCTAGCCAAAAACATTCAGTACTTC. The V call is TRBV5-1, the J call TRBJ2-4, with TRBD1 matching 9 bases. Germline V gives CDR1 SGHRS, CDR2 YFSETQ. The CDR3 length is 17 residues. The J segment lost 0 bases and the V segment lost 4 bases, leaving 8 bases of the junction unmatched.

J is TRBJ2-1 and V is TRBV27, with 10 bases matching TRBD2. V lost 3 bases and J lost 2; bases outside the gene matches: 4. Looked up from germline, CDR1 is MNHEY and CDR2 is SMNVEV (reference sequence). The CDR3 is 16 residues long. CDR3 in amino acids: CASSFGLAGAYNEQFF. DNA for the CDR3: TGTGCCAGCAGTTTCGGCCTAGCGGGGGCCTACAATGAGCAGTTCTTC.

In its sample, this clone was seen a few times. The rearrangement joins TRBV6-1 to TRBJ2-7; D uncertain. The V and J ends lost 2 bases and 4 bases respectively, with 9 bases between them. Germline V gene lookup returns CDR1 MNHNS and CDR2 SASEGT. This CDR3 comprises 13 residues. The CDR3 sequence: CASSEFAIYEQYV. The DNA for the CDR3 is TGTGCCAGCAGTGAATTTGCGATTTACGAGCAGTACGTC.

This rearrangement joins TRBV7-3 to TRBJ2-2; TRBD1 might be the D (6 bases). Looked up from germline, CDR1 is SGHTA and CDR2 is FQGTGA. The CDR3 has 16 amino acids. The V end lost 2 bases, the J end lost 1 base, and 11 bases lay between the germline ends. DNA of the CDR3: TGTGCCAGCAGCTTATCCGGGACACTGAACACCGGGGAGCTGTTTTTT. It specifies CASSLSGTLNTGELFF. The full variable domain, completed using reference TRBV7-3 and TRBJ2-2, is GAGVSQTPSNKVTEKGKYVELRCDPISGHTALYWYRQSLGQGPEFLIYFQGTGAADDSGLPNDRFFAVRPEGSVSTLKIQRTERGDSAVYLCASSLSGTLNTGELFFGEGSRLTVL.

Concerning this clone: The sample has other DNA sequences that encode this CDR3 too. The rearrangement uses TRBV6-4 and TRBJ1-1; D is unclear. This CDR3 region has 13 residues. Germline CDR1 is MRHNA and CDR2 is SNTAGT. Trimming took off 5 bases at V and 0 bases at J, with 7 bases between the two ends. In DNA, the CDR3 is TGTGCCAGCAGTTACGACCTGAACACTGAAGCTTTCTTT. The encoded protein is CASSYDLNTEAFF.

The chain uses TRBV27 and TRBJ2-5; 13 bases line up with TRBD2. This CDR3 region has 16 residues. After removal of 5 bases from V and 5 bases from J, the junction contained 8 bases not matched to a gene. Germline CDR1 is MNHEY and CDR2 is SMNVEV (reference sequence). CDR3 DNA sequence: TGTGCCAGCAGTCAGACTAGCGGGGGGCCCCCCGAGACCCAGTACTTC. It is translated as CASSQTSGGPPETQYF.

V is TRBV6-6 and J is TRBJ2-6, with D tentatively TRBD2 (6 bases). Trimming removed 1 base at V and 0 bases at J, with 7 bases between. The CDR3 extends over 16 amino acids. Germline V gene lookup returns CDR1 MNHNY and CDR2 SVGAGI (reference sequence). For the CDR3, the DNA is TGTGCCAGCAGTTACTTGCGGGACTCTGGGGCCAACGTCCTGACTTTC. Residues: CASSYLRDSGANVLTF.

The CDR3 nucleotides read TGTGCCATCACTCTTACTCCGGGGGGGAACACCGGGGAGCTGTTTTTT. Protein product: CAITLTPGGNTGELFF. V usage is TRBV10-3 and J usage is TRBJ2-2; 7 nucleotides agree with TRBD2. Germline assignment: CDR1 ENHRY and CDR2 SYGVKD. V shed 7 bases and J 1 base; nucleotides not matched to a gene: 9. The CDR3 spans 16 residues.

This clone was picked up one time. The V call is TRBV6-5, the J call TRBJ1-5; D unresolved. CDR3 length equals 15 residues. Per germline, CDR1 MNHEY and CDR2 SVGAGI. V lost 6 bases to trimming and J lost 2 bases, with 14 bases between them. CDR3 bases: TGTGCCAGCAGCCCGATGGGATTTGGCAATCAGCCCCAGCATTTT. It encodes CASSPMGFGNQPQHF.

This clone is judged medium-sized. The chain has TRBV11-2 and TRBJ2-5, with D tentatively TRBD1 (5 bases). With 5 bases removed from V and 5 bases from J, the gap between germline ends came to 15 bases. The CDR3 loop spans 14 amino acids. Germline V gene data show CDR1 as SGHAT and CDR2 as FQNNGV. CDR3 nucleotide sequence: TGTGCCAGCAGCACCCGACAGCTGGGGGAGACCCAGTACTTC. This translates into CASSTRQLGETQYF.

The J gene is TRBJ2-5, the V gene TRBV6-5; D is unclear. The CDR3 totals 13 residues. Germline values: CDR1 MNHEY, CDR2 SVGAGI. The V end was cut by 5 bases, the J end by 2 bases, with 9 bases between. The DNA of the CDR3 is TGTGCCAGCAGTGGCCGTCAACAAGAGACCCAGTACTTC. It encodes CASSGRQQETQYF.